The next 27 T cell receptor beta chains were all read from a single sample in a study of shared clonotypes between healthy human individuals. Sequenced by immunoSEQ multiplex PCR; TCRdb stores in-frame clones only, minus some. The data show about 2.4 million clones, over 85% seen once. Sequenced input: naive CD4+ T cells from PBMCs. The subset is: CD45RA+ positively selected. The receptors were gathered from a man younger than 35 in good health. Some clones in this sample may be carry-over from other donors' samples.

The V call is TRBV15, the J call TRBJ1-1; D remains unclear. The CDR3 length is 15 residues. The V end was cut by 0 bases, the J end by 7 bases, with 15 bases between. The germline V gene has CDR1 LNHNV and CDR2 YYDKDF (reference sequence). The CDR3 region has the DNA TGTGCCACCAGCAGAGATCGGGCAGCCGCCTTTGAAGCTTTCTTT. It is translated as CATSRDRAAAFEAFF.

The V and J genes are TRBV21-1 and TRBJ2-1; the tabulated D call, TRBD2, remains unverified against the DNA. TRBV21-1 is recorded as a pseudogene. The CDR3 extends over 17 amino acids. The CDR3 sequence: CASSKVGSGRAVDEQFF. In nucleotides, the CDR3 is TGTGCCAGCAGCAAAGTGGGTAGCGGGAGGGCCGTAGATGAGCAGTTCTTC.

CDR3 amino acids: CASSQARGTGVDEQYF. CDR3 DNA: TGCGCCAGCAGCCAAGCCCGCGGGACAGGGGTCGACGAGCAGTACTTC. The rearrangement joins TRBV4-1 to TRBJ2-7; 10 bases match TRBD1. The V and J ends lost 1 base and 5 bases, in that order; junction bases with no gene match: 8. This CDR3 comprises 16 residues. Germline-derived CDR1 and CDR2 are MGHRA and YSYEKL.

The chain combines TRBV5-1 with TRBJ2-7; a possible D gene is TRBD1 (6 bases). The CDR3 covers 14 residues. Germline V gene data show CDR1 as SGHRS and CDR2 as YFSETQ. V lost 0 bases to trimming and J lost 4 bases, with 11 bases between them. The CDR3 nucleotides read TGCGCCAGCAGCTTGGGGCCGGGACAATACGAGCAGTACTTC. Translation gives CASSLGPGQYEQYF.

The CDR3 nucleotides are TGTGCCAGCTCAAGTCGGGACAACCAAGAGACCCAGTACTTC. Amino acids: CASSSRDNQETQYF. The rearrangement uses TRBV18 and TRBJ2-5, with D possibly matching TRBD1 (6 bases). V lost 5 bases and J lost 0, with 10 bases in between. The CDR3 sequence is 14 residues long. From germline, CDR1 is KGHSH and CDR2 LQKENI.

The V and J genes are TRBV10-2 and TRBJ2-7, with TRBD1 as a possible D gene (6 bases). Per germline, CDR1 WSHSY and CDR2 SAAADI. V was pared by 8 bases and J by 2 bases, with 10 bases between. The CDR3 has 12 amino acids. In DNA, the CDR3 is TGCGCCAGCCGTGGACAGACCTACGAGCAGTACTTC. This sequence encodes CASRGQTYEQYF.

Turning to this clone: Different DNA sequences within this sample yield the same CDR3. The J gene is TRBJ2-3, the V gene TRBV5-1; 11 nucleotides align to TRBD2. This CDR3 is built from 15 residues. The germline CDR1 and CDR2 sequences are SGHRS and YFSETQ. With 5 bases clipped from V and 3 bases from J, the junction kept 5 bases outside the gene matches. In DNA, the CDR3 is TGCGCCAGCAGTTCACGGACTAGCGGGACAGATACGCAGTATTTT. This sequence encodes CASSSRTSGTDTQYF. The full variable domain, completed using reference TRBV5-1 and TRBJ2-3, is KAGVTQTPRYLIKTRGQQVTLSCSPISGHRSVSWYQQTPGQGLQFLFEYFSETQRNKGNFPGRFSGRQFSNSRSEMNVSTLELGDSALYLCASSSRTSGTDTQYFGPGTRLTVL.

This chain's CDR3 is CASSPSGAASTDTQYF. The CDR3 bases are TGTGCCAGCAGTCCTTCAGGGGCCGCTAGCACAGATACGCAGTATTTT. The J gene is TRBJ2-3, the V gene TRBV28, with TRBD1 as a possible D gene (6 bases). Trimming shortened V by 5 bases and J by 0 bases, and 15 bases separated the two germline ends. Germline values: CDR1 MDHEN, CDR2 SYDVKM. The CDR3 is 16 amino acids.

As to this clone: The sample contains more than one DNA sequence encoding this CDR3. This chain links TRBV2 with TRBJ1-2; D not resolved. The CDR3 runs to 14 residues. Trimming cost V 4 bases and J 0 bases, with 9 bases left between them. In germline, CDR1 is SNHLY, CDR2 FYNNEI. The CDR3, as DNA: TGTGCCAGCAGTGCTGAGGGAACTAACTATGGCTACACCTTC. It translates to CASSAEGTNYGYTF.

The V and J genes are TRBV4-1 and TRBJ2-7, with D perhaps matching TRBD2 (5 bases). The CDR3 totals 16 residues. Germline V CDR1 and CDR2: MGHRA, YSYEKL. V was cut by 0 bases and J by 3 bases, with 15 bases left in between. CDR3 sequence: CASSQDWSRTDYEQYF. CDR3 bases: TGCGCCAGCAGCCAAGATTGGTCCCGGACTGACTACGAGCAGTACTTC.

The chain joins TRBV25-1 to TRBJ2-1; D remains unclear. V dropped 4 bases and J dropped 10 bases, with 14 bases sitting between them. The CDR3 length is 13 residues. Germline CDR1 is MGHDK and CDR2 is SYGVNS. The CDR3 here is CASSVPPSWEQFF. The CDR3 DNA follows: TGTGCCAGCAGTGTACCCCCCTCGTGGGAGCAGTTCTTC.

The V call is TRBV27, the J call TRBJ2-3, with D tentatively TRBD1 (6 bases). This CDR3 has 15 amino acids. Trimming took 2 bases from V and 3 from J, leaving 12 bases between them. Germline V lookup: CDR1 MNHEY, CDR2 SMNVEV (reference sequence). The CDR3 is CASSLTGLSTDTQYF. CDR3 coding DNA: TGTGCCAGCAGTTTAACAGGGTTGTCAACAGATACGCAGTATTTT.

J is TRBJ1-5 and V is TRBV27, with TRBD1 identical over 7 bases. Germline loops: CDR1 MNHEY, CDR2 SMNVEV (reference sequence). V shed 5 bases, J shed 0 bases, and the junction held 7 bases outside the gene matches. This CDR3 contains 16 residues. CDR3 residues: CASSTRTGSSNQPQHF. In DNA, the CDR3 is TGTGCCAGCAGTACCCGGACAGGAAGTAGCAATCAGCCCCAGCATTTT.

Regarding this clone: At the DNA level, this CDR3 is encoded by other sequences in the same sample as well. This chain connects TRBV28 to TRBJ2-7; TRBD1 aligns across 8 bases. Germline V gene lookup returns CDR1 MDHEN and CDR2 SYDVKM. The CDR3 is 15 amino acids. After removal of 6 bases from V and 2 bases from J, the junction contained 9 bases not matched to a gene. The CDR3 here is CASSRTGTGAYEQYF. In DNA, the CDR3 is TGTGCCAGCAGCCGAACCGGGACAGGAGCCTACGAGCAGTACTTC.

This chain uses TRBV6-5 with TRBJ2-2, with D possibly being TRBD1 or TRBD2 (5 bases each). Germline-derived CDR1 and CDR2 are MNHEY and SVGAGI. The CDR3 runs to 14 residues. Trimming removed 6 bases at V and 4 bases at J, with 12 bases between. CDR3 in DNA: TGTGCCAGCAGCCCCGGGGACCGCACCGGGGAGCTGTTTTTT. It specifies CASSPGDRTGELFF.

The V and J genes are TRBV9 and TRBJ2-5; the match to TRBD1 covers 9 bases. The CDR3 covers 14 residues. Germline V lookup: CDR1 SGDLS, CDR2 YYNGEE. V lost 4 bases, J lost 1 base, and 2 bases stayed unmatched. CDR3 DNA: TGTGCCAGCAGCTCACAGGGGGCCCAAGAGACCCAGTACTTC. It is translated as CASSSQGAQETQYF.

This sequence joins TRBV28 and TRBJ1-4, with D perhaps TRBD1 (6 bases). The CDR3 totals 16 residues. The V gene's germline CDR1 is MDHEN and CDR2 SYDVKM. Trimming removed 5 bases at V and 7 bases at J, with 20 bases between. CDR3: CASSPTRGRGGEKLFF. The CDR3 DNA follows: TGTGCCAGCAGTCCGACCCGGGGCAGGGGAGGTGAAAAACTGTTTTTT.

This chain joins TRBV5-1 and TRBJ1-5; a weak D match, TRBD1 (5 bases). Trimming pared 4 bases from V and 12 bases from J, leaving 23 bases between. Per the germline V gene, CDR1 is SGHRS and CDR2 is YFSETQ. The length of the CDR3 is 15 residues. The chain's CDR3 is CASSPGDRQSLIQHF. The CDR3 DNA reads TGCGCCAGCAGCCCAGGCGATCGACAGTCTTTAATCCAGCATTTT.

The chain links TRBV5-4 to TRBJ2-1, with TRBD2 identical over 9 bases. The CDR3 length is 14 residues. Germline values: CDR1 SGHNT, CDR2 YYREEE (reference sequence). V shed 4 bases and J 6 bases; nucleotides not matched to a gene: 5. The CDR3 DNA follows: TGTGCCAGCAGCCAAGGACTAGCGTTCAATGAGCAGTTCTTC. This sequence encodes CASSQGLAFNEQFF.

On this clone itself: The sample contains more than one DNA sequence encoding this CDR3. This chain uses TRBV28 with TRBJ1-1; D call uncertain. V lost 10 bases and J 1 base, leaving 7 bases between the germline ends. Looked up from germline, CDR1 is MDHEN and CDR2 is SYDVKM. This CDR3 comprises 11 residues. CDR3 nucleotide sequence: TGTGCCACCAGAGAGAACACTGAAGCTTTCTTT. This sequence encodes CATRENTEAFF.

Here the CDR3 reads CASSPAGGEEEYGYTF. The CDR3 DNA reads as TGCGCCAGCAGTCCCGCCGGAGGGGAAGAGGAGTATGGCTACACCTTC. This chain links TRBV4-1 with TRBJ1-2; D possibly corresponds to TRBD1 (5 bases). Germline CDR1 MGHRA, CDR2 YSYEKL. The CDR3 is 16 residues long. Trimming took off 6 bases at V and 5 bases at J, with 22 bases between the two ends.

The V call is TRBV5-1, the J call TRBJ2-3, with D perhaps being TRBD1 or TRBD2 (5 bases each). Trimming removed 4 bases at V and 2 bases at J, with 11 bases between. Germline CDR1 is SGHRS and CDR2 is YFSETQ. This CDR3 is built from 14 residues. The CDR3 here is CASSPEGFTDTQYF. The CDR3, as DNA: TGCGCCAGCAGCCCCGAGGGGTTCACAGATACGCAGTATTTT.

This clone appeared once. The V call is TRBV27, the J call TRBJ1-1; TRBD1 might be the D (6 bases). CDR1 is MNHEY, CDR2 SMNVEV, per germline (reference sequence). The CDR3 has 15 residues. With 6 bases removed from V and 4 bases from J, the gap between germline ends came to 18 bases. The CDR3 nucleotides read TGTGCCAGCAGGCCCCCTTCAGGAGGGGGCACTGAAGCTTTCTTT. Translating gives CASRPPSGGGTEAFF.

The CDR3 sequence is CASSSSVGRANVLTF. CDR3 nucleotide sequence: TGTGCCAGCAGCTCTTCCGTGGGTCGGGCCAACGTCCTGACTTTC. The rearrangement joins TRBV5-6 to TRBJ2-6; D is undetermined. V was pared by 3 bases and J by 5 bases, with 12 bases between. CDR1 SGHDT and CDR2 YYEEEE come from the germline V gene. The CDR3 is made up of 15 amino acids.

CDR3 DNA: TGTGCCAGCAGTTACTCAAAGGGGCTGGAGCAGTACTTC. Its protein is CASSYSKGLEQYF. The chain uses TRBV6-6 and TRBJ2-7; D perhaps matches TRBD1 (5 bases). The germline V gene encodes CDR1 MNHNY and CDR2 SVGAGI (reference sequence). There are 13 residues in the CDR3. Trimming shortened V by 0 bases and J by 7 bases, and 10 bases separated the two germline ends.

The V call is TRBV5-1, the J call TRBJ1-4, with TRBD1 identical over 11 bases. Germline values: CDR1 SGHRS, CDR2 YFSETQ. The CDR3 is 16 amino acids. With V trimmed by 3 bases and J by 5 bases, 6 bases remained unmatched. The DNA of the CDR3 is TGCGCCAGCAGCTCCAGGACAGGGGGCCTCAATGAAAAACTGTTTTTT. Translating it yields CASSSRTGGLNEKLFF.

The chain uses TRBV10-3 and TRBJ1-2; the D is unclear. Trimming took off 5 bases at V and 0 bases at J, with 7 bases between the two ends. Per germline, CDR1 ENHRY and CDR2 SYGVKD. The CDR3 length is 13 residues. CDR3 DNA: TGTGCCATCAGTTCGGATCCTAACTATGGCTACACCTTC. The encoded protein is CAISSDPNYGYTF.